The T cell receptor (beta chain) described here comes from a study of blood T cell repertoires in COVID-19. Whole-study context: Both acute and convalescent COVID-19 samples were obtained from the United States, Italy and Spain.

With 4 bases clipped from V and 0 bases from J, the junction kept 3 bases outside the gene matches. The CDR3 length is 17 residues. The germline V gene encodes CDR1 SGDLS and CDR2 YYNGEE. Authors' analysis steps: Researchers report that nucleated cell counts were estimated from reference gene primer amplification. The protocol was immunoSEQ multiplex PCR, while the TCRdb copy is restricted to in-frame clones and leaves out a portion. V, J and clone size derive from that table, while D and trimming were established from the DNA sequence. The data hold over 200,000 clones, with under 90% observed a single time. Seattle participants joined during active infection and were tracked over time.

The sequence was collected from a woman over 75 with COVID-19, enrolled during active disease. The specimen sequenced was peripheral blood. This sequence joins TRBV9 and TRBJ2-6; 11 nucleotides line up with TRBD1. CDR3 nucleotide sequence: TGTGCCAGCAGCTGGGGACAGGGGGGCTCTGGGGCCAACGTCCTGACTTTC. It is translated as CASSWGQGGSGANVLTF.